Listed here are 2 T cell receptor beta chains from one sample, sequenced in a study of shared clonotypes between healthy human individuals. Some clones are missing from TCRdb's copy, which holds only in-frame ones; the method was immunoSEQ multiplex PCR. This repertoire shows about 2 million clones, 90% to 95% found once; its top ten account for roughly 0.13%. Specimen: naive CD4+ T cells sorted from blood. This sample's subset: CD45RA+ positively selected. These receptor sequences come from a man younger than 35 in good health.

The chain recombines TRBV10-3 with TRBJ1-4; D unresolved. The length of the CDR3 is 16 residues. Per germline, CDR1 ENHRY and CDR2 SYGVKD. Deletions cut 2 bases from V and 0 bases from J, with 10 bases between. In DNA, the CDR3 is TGTGCCATCAGTGAGGGAACGGTAGCAACTAATGAAAAACTGTTTTTT. It specifies CAISEGTVATNEKLFF.

The gene calls are TRBV6-1 and TRBJ2-7; D not certain. The CDR3 contains 13 residues. Germline assignment: CDR1 MNHNS and CDR2 SASEGT. The ends were cut back, 7 bases at V and 2 bases at J, with 12 bases in the middle. CDR3 DNA sequence: TGTGCCAGCACCCGACTCGGTCCCTACGAGCAGTACTTC. Translation gives CASTRLGPYEQYF.